What follows are 4 T cell receptor beta chains derived from one specimen sequenced in a study of blood T cell repertoires in COVID-19. Clones were read by immunoSEQ multiplex PCR, and TCRdb kept only the in-frame ones, dropping some. The data contain about 160,000 clones, about 91% of them singletons. Material: peripheral blood. The receptors derive from a woman aged 55-69 years who had recovered from COVID-19.

This rearrangement joins TRBV7-9 to TRBJ2-3; D remains unclear. The V gene lost 5 bases and the J gene lost 2 bases, with 8 bases spanning the gap. CDR3 length equals 13 residues. From germline, CDR1 is SEHNR and CDR2 FQNEAQ (reference sequence). The CDR3 protein is CASSPWATDTQYF. For the CDR3, the DNA is TGTGCCAGCAGCCCATGGGCCACAGATACGCAGTATTTT.

In the case of this clone: A much larger clone is a single base away; this may be a read error. The chain couples TRBV28 to TRBJ2-2; TRBD2 might be the D (5 bases). V was clipped by 6 bases and J by 1 base, with 6 bases between them. The CDR3 is 13 residues long. Germline loops: CDR1 MDHEN, CDR2 SYDVKM. The CDR3 protein is CASSEGNTGELFF. The CDR3, as DNA: TGTGCCAGCAGCGAGGGGAACACCGGGGAGCTGTTTTTT.

This sequence joins TRBV7-9 and TRBJ1-1; D might be TRBD1 (5 bases). CDR3 length: 18 residues. Germline V gene data show CDR1 as SEHNR and CDR2 as FQNEAQ (reference sequence). V lost 0 bases and J 3 bases, leaving 20 bases between the germline ends. CDR3 sequence: CASSLAILGRGGDTEAFF. DNA of the CDR3: TGTGCCAGCAGCTTAGCGATTCTTGGGCGGGGGGGTGACACTGAAGCTTTCTTT. Full variable domain (rest looked up from reference TRBV7-9 and TRBJ1-1): DTGVSQNPRHKITKRGQNVTFRCDPISEHNRLYWYRQTLGQGPEFLTYFQNEAQLEKSRLLSDRFSAERPKGSFSTLEIQRTEQGDSAMYLCASSLAILGRGGDTEAFFGQGTRLTVV.

The chain recombines TRBV24-1 with TRBJ2-5; possibly TRBD1 for D (5 bases). Trimming pared 2 bases from V and 5 bases from J, leaving 14 bases between. Germline CDR1 KGHDR, CDR2 SFDVKD. This CDR3 has 15 amino acids. The CDR3 DNA reads as TGTGCCACCAGTGATTCTAAAGGGTCAGGGGAGACCCAGTACTTC. This codes for CATSDSKGSGETQYF.